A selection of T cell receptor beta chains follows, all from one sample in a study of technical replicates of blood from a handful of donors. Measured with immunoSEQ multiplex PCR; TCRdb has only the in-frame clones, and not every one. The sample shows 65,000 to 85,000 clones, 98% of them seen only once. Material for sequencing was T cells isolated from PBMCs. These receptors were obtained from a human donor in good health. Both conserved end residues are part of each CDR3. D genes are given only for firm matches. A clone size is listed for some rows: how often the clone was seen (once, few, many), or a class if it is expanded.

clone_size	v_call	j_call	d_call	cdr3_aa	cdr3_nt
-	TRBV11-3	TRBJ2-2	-	CASSLEAVIDTGELFF	TGTGCCAGCAGCTTAGAGGCGGTTATAGACACCGGGGAGCTGTTTTTT
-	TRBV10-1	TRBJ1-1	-	CASSSTGKGVTEAFF	TGCGCCAGCAGTTCTACAGGGAAGGGTGTCACTGAAGCTTTCTTT
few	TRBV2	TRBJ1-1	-	CASSPSGSEAFF	TGTGCCAGCAGTCCCTCAGGGTCTGAAGCTTTCTTT
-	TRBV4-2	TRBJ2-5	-	CASSQDTGKPGETQYF	TGTGCCAGCAGCCAAGATACGGGGAAACCTGGCGAGACCCAGTACTTC
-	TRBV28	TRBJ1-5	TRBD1	CASSVPTGHQPQHF	TGTGCCAGCAGTGTCCCGACAGGGCATCAGCCCCAGCATTTT
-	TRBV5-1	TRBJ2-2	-	CASSLDGSLNTGELFF	TGCGCCAGCAGCTTGGACGGGAGTCTAAACACCGGGGAGCTGTTTTTT
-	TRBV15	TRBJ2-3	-	CATSEQRGAGSDTQYF	TGTGCCACCAGCGAACAACGGGGGGCCGGGTCAGATACGCAGTATTTT
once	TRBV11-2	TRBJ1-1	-	CASSLVGRSDTEAFF	TGTGCCAGCAGCTTAGTCGGGAGGTCGGACACTGAAGCTTTCTTT
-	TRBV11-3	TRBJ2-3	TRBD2	CASSLTAGALTDTQYF	TGTGCCAGCAGCCTCACAGCGGGGGCGCTCACAGATACGCAGTATTTT
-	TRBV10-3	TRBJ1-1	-	CAISELGRGLRTEAFF	TGTGCCATCAGTGAATTGGGGCGGGGGCTGCGCACTGAAGCTTTCTTT
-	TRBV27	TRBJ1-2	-	CASRAAVDYGYTF	TGTGCCAGCAGGGCCGCGGTTGACTATGGCTACACCTTC
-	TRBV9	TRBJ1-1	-	CASSPQYQEGTSNTEAFF	TGTGCCAGCAGCCCCCAGTATCAGGAGGGGACGTCGAACACTGAAGCTTTCTTT
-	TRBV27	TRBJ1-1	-	CASSLGGFAGPIEAFF	TGTGCCAGCAGTTTAGGAGGGTTTGCGGGACCTATTGAAGCTTTCTTT
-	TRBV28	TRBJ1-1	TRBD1	CASRDRGQAFF	TGTGCCAGCAGGGACAGGGGGCAAGCTTTCTTT
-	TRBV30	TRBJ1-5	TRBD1	CAWSVLHRGSNQPQHF	TGTGCCTGGAGTGTACTTCACAGGGGGAGCAATCAGCCCCAGCATTTT
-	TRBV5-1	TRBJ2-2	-	CASSLDDRGNTGELFF	TGCGCCAGCAGCTTGGATGATCGGGGTAACACCGGGGAGCTGTTTTTT
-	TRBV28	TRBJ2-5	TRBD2	CASRTSGRGETQYF	TGTGCCAGCAGAACTAGCGGGAGGGGAGAGACCCAGTACTTC
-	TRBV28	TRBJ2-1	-	CASILQGSRTEQFF	TGTGCCAGCATCCTTCAGGGTAGCCGAACTGAGCAGTTCTTC
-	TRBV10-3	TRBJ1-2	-	CAISETEGQPNYGYTF	TGTGCCATCAGTGAGACGGAAGGACAGCCTAACTATGGCTACACCTTC
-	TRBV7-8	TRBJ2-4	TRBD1	CASSFRPRQGLGAKNIQYF	TGTGCCAGCAGCTTCCGCCCGAGACAGGGGTTGGGGGCCAAAAACATTCAGTACTTC
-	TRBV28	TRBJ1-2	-	CASSFSDYGYTF	TGTGCCAGCAGTTTCTCCGACTATGGCTACACCTTC
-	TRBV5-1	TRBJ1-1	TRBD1	CASSLDLQGSGTEAFF	TGCGCCAGCAGCTTGGACCTACAGGGGAGTGGCACTGAAGCTTTCTTT
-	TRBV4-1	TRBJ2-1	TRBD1	CASSQEPLIRDRELF	TGCGCCAGCAGCCAAGAGCCACTGATCCGGGACAGGGAGCTCTTC
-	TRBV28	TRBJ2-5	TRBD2	CASSLLAAQETQYF	TGTGCCAGCAGTTTACTAGCGGCCCAAGAGACCCAGTACTTC
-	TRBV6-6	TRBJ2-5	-	CASSRGETQYF	TGTGCCAGCAGCCGAGGGGAGACCCAGTACTTC
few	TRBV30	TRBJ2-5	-	CAWSVTGETQYF	TGTGCCTGGAGTGTTACCGGGGAGACCCAGTACTTC
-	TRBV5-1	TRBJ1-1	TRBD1	CASSLSWTGDDIEAFF	TGCGCCAGCAGCTTGTCATGGACAGGGGACGATATTGAAGCTTTCTTT
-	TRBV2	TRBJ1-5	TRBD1	CATRGQGGGQPQHF	TGTGCCACCAGGGGACAGGGCGGTGGTCAGCCCCAGCATTTT
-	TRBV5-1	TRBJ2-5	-	CASSLAGVVETQYF	TGCGCCAGCAGCTTGGCCGGGGTGGTAGAGACCCAGTACTTC
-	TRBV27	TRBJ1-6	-	CASSLSGDAYNSPLHF	TGTGCCAGCAGTTTATCCGGGGATGCTTATAATTCACCCCTCCACTTT
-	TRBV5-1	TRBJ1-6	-	CASQQLDNSPLHF	TGCGCCAGTCAACAGCTGGATAATTCACCCCTCCACTTT
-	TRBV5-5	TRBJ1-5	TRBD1	CASSLAGTDNQPQHF	TGTGCCAGCAGCTTGGCCGGGACAGACAATCAGCCCCAGCATTTT
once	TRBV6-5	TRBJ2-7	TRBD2	CASSYSVGGGGEQYF	TGTGCCAGCAGTTACTCCGTCGGGGGGGGAGGCGAGCAGTACTTC
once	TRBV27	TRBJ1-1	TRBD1	CASSWTGSTEAFF	TGTGCCAGCAGTTGGACAGGAAGCACTGAAGCTTTCTTT
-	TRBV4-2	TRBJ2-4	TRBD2	CASSQDLTSGINIQYF	TGTGCCAGCAGCCAAGATTTAACTAGCGGGATAAACATTCAGTACTTC
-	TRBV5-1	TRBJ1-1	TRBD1	CASSLGTGETEAFF	TGCGCCAGCAGCTTGGGAACAGGGGAGACTGAAGCTTTCTTT
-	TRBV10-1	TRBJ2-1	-	CASSPDRDFNEQFF	TGCGCCAGCAGCCCGGACAGAGATTTCAATGAGCAGTTCTTC
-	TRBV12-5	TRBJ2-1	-	CASGPLGQIEQFF	TGTGCTAGTGGGCCCCTCGGACAGATTGAGCAGTTCTTC
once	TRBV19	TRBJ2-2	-	CASSIDRVGILTGRLNTGELFF	TGTGCCAGTAGTATAGATCGAGTCGGGATATTGACAGGTCGATTGAACACCGGGGAGCTGTTTTTT
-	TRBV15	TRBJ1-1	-	CATSGEVWTEAFF	TGTGCCACCAGCGGGGAGGTTTGGACTGAAGCTTTCTTT
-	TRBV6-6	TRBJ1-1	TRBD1	CASSHDRGYTEAFF	TGTGCCAGCTCCCACGACAGGGGGTATACTGAAGCTTTCTTT
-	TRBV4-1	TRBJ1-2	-	CASSQGDTLSTF	TGCGCCAGCAGCCAAGGGGACACTTTGAGCACCTTC
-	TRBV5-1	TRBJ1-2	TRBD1	CASSFEAGGYGYTF	TGCGCCAGCAGCTTTGAGGCAGGGGGCTATGGCTACACCTTC
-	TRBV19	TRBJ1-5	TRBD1	CASRWTGDQPQHF	TGTGCCAGTAGGTGGACAGGGGATCAGCCCCAGCATTTT
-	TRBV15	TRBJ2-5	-	CATSRDREETQYF	TGTGCCACCAGCAGAGATAGGGAGGAGACCCAGTACTTC
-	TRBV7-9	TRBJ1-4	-	CASSLGVAGVEEKLFF	TGTGCCAGCAGCTTAGGGGTCGCGGGGGTTGAGGAAAAACTGTTTTTT
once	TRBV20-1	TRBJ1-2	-	CSAGAAGGYTF	TGCAGTGCGGGAGCAGCGGGCGGCTACACCTTC
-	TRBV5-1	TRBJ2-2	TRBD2	CASSLVVAGTGELFF	TGCGCCAGCAGCTTGGTCGTAGCGGGGACCGGGGAGCTGTTTTTT
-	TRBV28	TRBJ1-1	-	CASSLSLGNTEAFF	TGTGCCAGCAGTTTATCCCTGGGCAACACTGAAGCTTTCTTT
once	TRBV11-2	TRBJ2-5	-	CASSLGGGETQYF	TGTGCCAGCAGCTTAGGAGGGGGAGAGACCCAGTACTTC
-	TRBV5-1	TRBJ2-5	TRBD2	CASRSGSLAGEETQYF	TGCGCCAGCCGCTCGGGATCACTAGCGGGGGAGGAGACCCAGTACTTC
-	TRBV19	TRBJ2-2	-	CASAAQINTGELFF	TGTGCCAGCGCGGCACAAATAAACACCGGGGAGCTGTTTTTT
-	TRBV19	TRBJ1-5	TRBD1	CASRTGLSNQPQHF	TGTGCCAGTAGGACAGGGTTGAGCAATCAGCCCCAGCATTTT
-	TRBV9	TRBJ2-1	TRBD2	CASSGGLAGGLSAYNEQFF	TGTGCCAGCAGCGGGGGACTAGCGGGGGGCCTAAGTGCCTACAATGAGCAGTTCTTC
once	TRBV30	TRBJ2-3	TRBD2	CAWSVGAGGPRADTQYF	TGTGCCTGGAGTGTCGGGGCGGGGGGGCCTCGGGCAGATACGCAGTATTTT